This TCR beta chain was found in a study of cytomegalovirus exposure and HLA in healthy donors. Study-wide findings and caveats: Most subjects had HLA-A and HLA-B alleles reportedly predicted accurately by TCR beta sequences. Using a false discovery rate of 0.05, a later analysis showed that roughly 16,000 TCR beta sequences were associated with HLA alleles. A link between a missense DCLRE1C variant and TCR beta V- and J-gene trimming emerged from a later analysis.

With respect to this clone: The antigen is unknown.

Germline V gene data show CDR1 as KGHSH and CDR2 as LQKENI. CDR3 length: 13 residues. Trimming shortened V by 4 bases and J by 3 bases, and 10 bases separated the two germline ends. In the PCR, 60 Vbeta and 13 Jbeta primers were used. Measured with immunoSEQ multiplex PCR; TCRdb has only the in-frame clones, and not every one. This table has around 140,000 clones, 61% appearing once. Sequenced material: PBMCs. V and J are TRBV18 and TRBJ2-7, with a tentative D call TRBD2 (6 bases). This receptor was taken from a male donor in good health and CMV-seronegative. CDR3 nucleotides: TGTGCCAGCTCACTGACAGCGGGCTACGAGCAGTACTTC. Protein product: CASSLTAGYEQYF.